Listed below are T cell receptor beta chains from one sample, sequenced in a study of blood T cell repertoires in COVID-19. Sequenced by immunoSEQ multiplex PCR; TCRdb stores in-frame clones only, minus some. The table shows nearly 200,000 clones, with approximately 84% occurring only once. Sequencing was performed on peripheral blood. These receptors were obtained from a woman between 65 and 79 years old with active or convalescent COVID-19. CDR3s include the opening cysteine and the closing phenylalanine or tryptophan. A D gene is named only where the DNA matches it firmly. Clone size is shown for a subset of rows, as once, few, many or a class of expanded clone.

len	j_gene	abundance	v_gene	d_gene	CDR3nt	CDR3aa
14	TRBJ2-5	-	TRBV4-1	TRBD1	TGCGCCAGCAGCCAGGACAGGGTTAGGCAGACCCAGTACTTC	CASSQDRVRQTQYF
15	TRBJ1-6	-	TRBV7-9	-	TGTGCCAGCAGCTTAGCTCGGACAGAGAATTCACCCCTCCACTTT	CASSLARTENSPLHF
16	TRBJ2-1	-	TRBV3-1/TRBV3-2	-	TGTGCCAGCAGCCGGACTCTCATGAGCTCCTACAATGAGCAGTTCTTC	CASSRTLMSSYNEQFF
15	TRBJ2-5	-	TRBV5-6	-	TGTGCCAGCACCTACCTATCCCCATCCCAAGAGACCCAGTACTTC	CASTYLSPSQETQYF
15	TRBJ1-4	few	TRBV3-1/TRBV3-2	-	TGTGCCAGCAGCCAACTAGGCTCCCGGGGTGAAAAACTGTTTTTT	CASSQLGSRGEKLFF
16	TRBJ1-1	-	TRBV18	-	TGTGCCAGCTCACCAACCGGGACGGGGAGGGACACTGAAGCTTTCTTT	CASSPTGTGRDTEAFF
13	TRBJ2-5	-	TRBV6-4	TRBD2	TGTGCCAGCACTAGCGGGAGACCTGAGACCCAGTACTTC	CASTSGRPETQYF
14	TRBJ1-2	-	TRBV2	TRBD1	TGTGCCAGCAGCCGACCAGGGGGCTCCTATGGCTACACCTTC	CASSRPGGSYGYTF
14	TRBJ1-1	-	TRBV2	TRBD1	TGTGCCAGCAGTGAATTGACAGGGGGCACTGAAGCTTTCTTT	CASSELTGGTEAFF
15	TRBJ2-3	-	TRBV11-2	TRBD2	TGTGCCAGCAGCTCCCCGAGCGGGATCACAGATACGCAGTATTTT	CASSSPSGITDTQYF
17	TRBJ1-2	-	TRBV7-2	-	TGTGCCAGCAGCCCACGTTTGGTCGCAGGGAAAGTTGGTGGCTACACCTTC	CASSPRLVAGKVGGYTF
11	TRBJ1-6	-	TRBV28	TRBD1	TGTGCCAGCACGACAGGGCGGCCCCTCCACTTT	CASTTGRPLHF
15	TRBJ2-7	few	TRBV5-1	TRBD1	TGCGCCAGCAGCCATGGACAGGGAGTTTCCTACGAGCAGTACTTC	CASSHGQGVSYEQYF
13	TRBJ2-3	-	TRBV5-1	-	TGCGCCAGCAGCCCGGTTCCCCAAGATACGCAGTATTTT	CASSPVPQDTQYF
11	TRBJ2-1	-	TRBV27	-	TGTGCCAGCAGTGGCGGAAATGAGCAGTTCTTC	CASSGGNEQFF
15	TRBJ2-1	-	TRBV7-9	TRBD2	TGTGCCAGCAGCTTAAGGACTAGCGGGAGGGATGAGCAGTTCTTC	CASSLRTSGRDEQFF
14	TRBJ1-5	-	TRBV27	TRBD1	TGTGCCAGCAGTACCCGGGACAGGGCGGGAACCCAGCATTTT	CASSTRDRAGTQHF
14	TRBJ2-3	-	TRBV18	TRBD2	TGTGCCAGCTCACCCAGCGGGAGAGCAGATACGCAGTATTTT	CASSPSGRADTQYF
14	TRBJ2-1	-	TRBV27	-	TGTGCCAGCAAGGGGGGAGGGCCCAACAATGAGCAGTTCTTC	CASKGGGPNNEQFF
14	TRBJ2-1	-	TRBV2	-	TGTGCCAGCAAAGGACTGCCGGCGGGTAATGAGCAGTTCTTC	CASKGLPAGNEQFF
15	TRBJ2-7	-	TRBV7-2	TRBD1	TGTGCCAGCAGCTTAGCCGGGACAGGGGGCCTCGAGCAGTACTTC	CASSLAGTGGLEQYF
13	TRBJ1-2	-	TRBV18	TRBD1	TGTGCCAGCTCACCACGGACAGGGTATGGCTACACCTTC	CASSPRTGYGYTF